Sequencing of this TCR beta chain was carried out in a study of blood T cell repertoires in COVID-19. Assay: immunoSEQ multiplex PCR; the TCRdb copy retains only in-frame clones and omits some. This sample carries nearly 250,000 clones, 65% to 90% of them seen once, and the ten largest clones take approximately 9.6%. Participants were aged about 18 to 95 years, lived in some 23 US areas, and enrolled virtually. This clone has just one count. The receptor comes from a woman aged 45-60 years with acute COVID-19. The sample consisted of PBMCs or T cells enriched from blood (not recorded which).

CDR3 in DNA: TGTGCCACCAGTAAAGGGGCAGGCACCGGGGAGCTGTTTTTT. As protein: CATSKGAGTGELFF. The chain carries TRBV24-1 and TRBJ2-2; tentatively, D is TRBD1 (5 bases). Trimming pared 6 bases from V and 4 bases from J, leaving 11 bases between. Germline values: CDR1 KGHDR, CDR2 SFDVKD. The CDR3 runs 14 residues.